A selection of T cell receptor beta chains follows, all from one sample in a study of low-dose radiotherapy and immunotherapy resistance in tumors. One entry per CDR3 protein, called by TCRdb with MiXCR from the reads. The sample carries around 100,000 distinct CDR3 sequences, around a fifth recorded once. Sequencing was performed on PBMCs, taken after low-dose radiotherapy plus immunotherapy. The receptors come from a female donor with ovarian cancer. Each CDR3 is given with its conserved first and last residue. The order of the fields is clone size, V gene, J gene, D gene, CDR3 protein, CDR3 DNA. A D gene is named only where the DNA matches it firmly. Part of the rows lack a size; the others show once, few, many or a class for expanded clones.

abundance: many
v_gene: TRBV6-2/TRBV6-3
j_gene: TRBJ1-2
d_gene: TRBD1
CDR3aa: CASSEGQGVAYGYTF
CDR3nt: TGTGCCAGCAGTGAGGGACAGGGGGTTGCCTATGGCTACACCTTC

abundance: many
v_gene: TRBV15
j_gene: TRBJ2-7
d_gene: NA
CDR3aa: CATSRDPSRGYEQYF
CDR3nt: TGTGCCACCAGCAGAGATCCGAGCAGGGGATACGAGCAGTACTTC

abundance: many
v_gene: TRBV20-1
j_gene: TRBJ2-5
d_gene: TRBD2
CDR3aa: CSARTGGQETQYF
CDR3nt: TGCAGTGCTAGAACGGGGGGCCAAGAGACCCAGTACTTC

abundance: many
v_gene: TRBV11-1
j_gene: TRBJ2-3
d_gene: NA
CDR3aa: CASSQGADTQYF
CDR3nt: TGTGCCAGCAGCCAGGGTGCAGATACGCAGTATTTT

abundance: many
v_gene: TRBV12-2
j_gene: TRBJ2-7
d_gene: NA
CDR3aa: CASRPHREGGSYEQYF
CDR3nt: TGTGCAAGTCGCCCACATCGTGAGGGAGGGAGCTACGAGCAGTACTTC

abundance: NA
v_gene: TRBV30
j_gene: TRBJ1-4
d_gene: NA
CDR3aa: CAWSRGGEKLFF
CDR3nt: TGTGCCTGGAGCCGCGGGGGGGAAAAACTGTTTTTT

abundance: many
v_gene: TRBV9
j_gene: TRBJ2-7
d_gene: NA
CDR3aa: CASSVGPNYEQYF
CDR3nt: TGTGCCAGCAGCGTAGGACCGAACTACGAGCAGTACTTC

abundance: NA
v_gene: TRBV7-9
j_gene: TRBJ2-6
d_gene: NA
CDR3aa: CASSSSESGANVLTF
CDR3nt: TGTGCCAGCAGCTCCTCGGAATCTGGGGCCAACGTCCTGACTTTC

abundance: NA
v_gene: TRBV6-5
j_gene: TRBJ2-7
d_gene: NA
CDR3aa: CASRSSPTGTGSYEQYF
CDR3nt: TGTGCCAGCAGATCCAGCCCAACCGGGACCGGATCCTACGAGCAGTACTTC

abundance: many
v_gene: TRBV5-1
j_gene: TRBJ2-7
d_gene: NA
CDR3aa: CASSVDGTYEQYF
CDR3nt: TGCGCCAGCAGCGTCGACGGGACCTACGAGCAGTACTTC

abundance: NA
v_gene: TRBV11-2
j_gene: TRBJ2-3
d_gene: TRBD2
CDR3aa: CASSFSSGRSDTQYF
CDR3nt: TGTGCCAGCAGCTTTTCTAGCGGGAGATCGGATACGCAGTATTTT

abundance: many
v_gene: TRBV15
j_gene: TRBJ2-3
d_gene: NA
CDR3aa: CATSRDGGTDTQYF
CDR3nt: TGTGCCACCAGCAGAGATGGCGGCACAGATACGCAGTATTTT

abundance: many
v_gene: TRBV6-2/TRBV6-3
j_gene: TRBJ2-2
d_gene: NA
CDR3aa: CASSNKGGRANTGELFF
CDR3nt: TGTGCCAGCAGCAACAAGGGGGGGCGGGCAAACACCGGGGAGCTGTTTTTT

abundance: many
v_gene: TRBV5-1
j_gene: TRBJ2-7
d_gene: TRBD2
CDR3aa: CASSFPTSGSSEQYF
CDR3nt: TGCGCCAGCAGCTTTCCGACTAGCGGGAGTTCTGAGCAGTACTTC

abundance: many
v_gene: TRBV11-2
j_gene: TRBJ1-5
d_gene: NA
CDR3aa: CASSWGKGNQPQHF
CDR3nt: TGTGCCAGCAGCTGGGGGAAGGGCAATCAGCCCCAGCATTTT

abundance: NA
v_gene: TRBV2
j_gene: TRBJ2-1
d_gene: NA
CDR3aa: CASSAWQEQFF
CDR3nt: TGTGCCAGCAGTGCGTGGCAGGAGCAGTTCTTC

abundance: many
v_gene: TRBV4-1
j_gene: TRBJ2-1
d_gene: TRBD1
CDR3aa: CASSQLRQGDHNEQFF
CDR3nt: TGCGCCAGCAGCCAACTGAGACAGGGGGACCACAATGAGCAGTTCTTC

abundance: NA
v_gene: TRBV5-6
j_gene: TRBJ1-4
d_gene: TRBD1
CDR3aa: CASSLDGTGPNEKLFF
CDR3nt: TGTGCCAGCAGCTTGGATGGGACAGGGCCTAATGAAAAACTGTTTTTT

abundance: many
v_gene: TRBV5-1
j_gene: TRBJ2-2
d_gene: NA
CDR3aa: CASSLWSSSNTGELFF
CDR3nt: TGCGCCAGCAGCTTGTGGAGCAGTTCGAACACCGGGGAGCTGTTTTTT

abundance: NA
v_gene: TRBV6-2/TRBV6-3
j_gene: TRBJ2-2
d_gene: TRBD1
CDR3aa: CASLTGGPGELFF
CDR3nt: TGTGCCAGCTTGACAGGGGGCCCCGGGGAGCTGTTTTTT

abundance: NA
v_gene: TRBV20-1
j_gene: TRBJ1-6
d_gene: NA
CDR3aa: CSARDGARGQSSYNSPLHF
CDR3nt: TGCAGTGCTAGAGATGGGGCGCGGGGGCAAAGCTCCTATAATTCACCCCTCCACTTT

abundance: few
v_gene: TRBV7-2
j_gene: TRBJ2-3
d_gene: TRBD2
CDR3aa: CASSPRQRGGTDTQYF
CDR3nt: TGTGCCAGCAGCCCGCGGCAGCGGGGGGGCACAGATACGCAGTATTTT

abundance: many
v_gene: TRBV11-2
j_gene: TRBJ2-1
d_gene: TRBD1
CDR3aa: CASSGDRGGNEQFF
CDR3nt: TGTGCCAGCAGCGGGGACAGGGGTGGGAATGAGCAGTTCTTC

abundance: many
v_gene: TRBV28
j_gene: TRBJ1-2
d_gene: NA
CDR3aa: CASSLYPDGYTF
CDR3nt: TGTGCCAGCAGTTTATATCCAGATGGCTACACCTTC

abundance: many
v_gene: TRBV20-1
j_gene: TRBJ2-1
d_gene: NA
CDR3aa: CSARGGGASGEQFF
CDR3nt: TGCAGTGCTAGAGGTGGTGGAGCTAGTGGGGAGCAGTTCTTC

abundance: many
v_gene: TRBV29-1
j_gene: TRBJ1-2
d_gene: NA
CDR3aa: CSVEVLPGDYGYTF
CDR3nt: TGCAGCGTTGAAGTTCTACCGGGTGACTATGGCTACACCTTC

abundance: many
v_gene: TRBV23-1
j_gene: TRBJ2-2
d_gene: TRBD2
CDR3aa: CASSQSGTSGRILNTGELFF
CDR3nt: TGCGCCAGCAGTCAATCCGGGACTAGCGGGAGGATTTTAAACACCGGGGAGCTGTTTTTT

abundance: many
v_gene: TRBV24-1
j_gene: TRBJ1-5
d_gene: NA
CDR3aa: CATSDSGVSNQPQHF
CDR3nt: TGTGCCACCAGTGATTCGGGGGTAAGCAATCAGCCCCAGCATTTT

abundance: few
v_gene: TRBV5-1
j_gene: TRBJ2-2
d_gene: NA
CDR3aa: CASRFGDTGELFF
CDR3nt: TGCGCCAGCCGATTTGGAGACACCGGGGAGCTGTTTTTT

abundance: many
v_gene: TRBV13
j_gene: TRBJ2-5
d_gene: NA
CDR3aa: CASRRWNQETQYF
CDR3nt: TGTGCCAGCAGGCGGTGGAATCAAGAGACCCAGTACTTC

abundance: many
v_gene: TRBV9
j_gene: TRBJ1-6
d_gene: NA
CDR3aa: CASSVEGVLNSPLHF
CDR3nt: TGTGCCAGCAGCGTAGAAGGGGTGCTTAATTCACCCCTCCACTTT

abundance: many
v_gene: TRBV20-1
j_gene: TRBJ2-7
d_gene: NA
CDR3aa: CSARGNDGTRPLTYEQYF
CDR3nt: TGCAGTGCTAGAGGAAATGACGGGACGCGGCCCTTAACCTACGAGCAGTACTTC

abundance: many
v_gene: TRBV4-1
j_gene: TRBJ1-4
d_gene: NA
CDR3aa: CASSRWSRGDEKLFF
CDR3nt: TGCGCCAGCAGCCGCTGGAGCAGGGGCGATGAAAAACTGTTTTTT

abundance: many
v_gene: TRBV6-2/TRBV6-3
j_gene: TRBJ1-2
d_gene: NA
CDR3aa: CASSYSGQAPYGYTF
CDR3nt: TGTGCCAGCAGTTACTCGGGGCAGGCTCCCTATGGCTACACCTTC

abundance: many
v_gene: TRBV7-3
j_gene: TRBJ2-2
d_gene: TRBD2
CDR3aa: CASSPRLAASTGELFF
CDR3nt: TGTGCCAGCAGCCCCCGACTAGCGGCATCCACCGGGGAGCTGTTTTTT

abundance: many
v_gene: TRBV5-4
j_gene: TRBJ2-2
d_gene: TRBD2
CDR3aa: CASSLGPGLVANTGELFF
CDR3nt: TGTGCCAGCAGCTTGGGCCCGGGACTAGTCGCGAACACCGGGGAGCTGTTTTTT

abundance: many
v_gene: TRBV5-1
j_gene: TRBJ2-7
d_gene: NA
CDR3aa: CASSPDGDPYEQYF
CDR3nt: TGCGCCAGCAGCCCGGACGGTGATCCCTACGAGCAGTACTTC

abundance: many
v_gene: TRBV5-1
j_gene: TRBJ2-1
d_gene: TRBD2
CDR3aa: CASRGGAAGGYNEQFF
CDR3nt: TGCGCCAGCAGAGGAGGAGCAGCGGGAGGGTACAATGAGCAGTTCTTC

abundance: NA
v_gene: TRBV5-1
j_gene: TRBJ1-1
d_gene: NA
CDR3aa: CASSLWLGDLTEAFF
CDR3nt: TGCGCCAGCAGCTTGTGGTTGGGGGATCTCACTGAAGCTTTCTTT

abundance: many
v_gene: TRBV5-1
j_gene: TRBJ2-7
d_gene: TRBD1
CDR3aa: CASSSRQGSYEQYF
CDR3nt: TGCGCCAGCAGCTCTAGACAGGGGTCCTACGAGCAGTACTTC

abundance: many
v_gene: TRBV19
j_gene: TRBJ1-2
d_gene: NA
CDR3aa: CASSITFGGGNYGYTF
CDR3nt: TGTGCCAGTAGTATAACTTTCGGGGGGGGTAACTATGGCTACACCTTC

abundance: few
v_gene: TRBV7-9
j_gene: TRBJ1-1
d_gene: NA
CDR3aa: CASSLGVGPGSIIPEAFF
CDR3nt: TGTGCCAGCAGCTTAGGGGTGGGGCCGGGTTCTATCATCCCTGAAGCTTTCTTT

abundance: NA
v_gene: TRBV19
j_gene: TRBJ1-2
d_gene: TRBD1
CDR3aa: CASSKDRKEGYTF
CDR3nt: TGTGCCAGTAGTAAGGACAGGAAGGAGGGCTACACCTTC

abundance: many
v_gene: TRBV29-1
j_gene: TRBJ2-3
d_gene: TRBD2
CDR3aa: CSVDGTITDTQYF
CDR3nt: TGCAGCGTTGATGGGACTATCACAGATACGCAGTATTTT

abundance: many
v_gene: TRBV20-1
j_gene: TRBJ2-1
d_gene: NA
CDR3aa: CSAIPLGSYNEQFF
CDR3nt: TGCAGTGCCATCCCCCTAGGCTCCTACAATGAGCAGTTCTTC

abundance: many
v_gene: TRBV3-1
j_gene: TRBJ2-1
d_gene: NA
CDR3aa: CASSQVASEQFF
CDR3nt: TGTGCCAGCAGCCAAGTGGCCAGCGAGCAGTTCTTC

abundance: many
v_gene: TRBV9
j_gene: TRBJ1-3
d_gene: TRBD1
CDR3aa: CASSQQGFGNTIYF
CDR3nt: TGTGCCAGCAGCCAACAGGGGTTTGGAAACACCATATATTTT

abundance: many
v_gene: TRBV19
j_gene: TRBJ1-5
d_gene: NA
CDR3aa: CASSRGELTSNQPQHF
CDR3nt: TGTGCCAGTAGTCGAGGAGAACTGACTAGCAATCAGCCCCAGCATTTT

abundance: many
v_gene: TRBV2
j_gene: TRBJ2-2
d_gene: TRBD2
CDR3aa: CASRKTSGGTNTGELFF
CDR3nt: TGTGCCAGCAGAAAGACTAGCGGGGGGACGAACACCGGGGAGCTGTTTTTT

abundance: NA
v_gene: TRBV5-5
j_gene: TRBJ2-7
d_gene: TRBD2
CDR3aa: CASRTLAGGEDEQYF
CDR3nt: TGTGCCAGCAGAACCCTTGCGGGGGGCGAAGACGAGCAGTACTTC

abundance: many
v_gene: TRBV7-9
j_gene: TRBJ2-5
d_gene: NA
CDR3aa: CASSPKSETQYF
CDR3nt: TGTGCCAGCAGTCCTAAGTCGGAGACCCAGTACTTC

abundance: NA
v_gene: TRBV12-3/TRBV12-4
j_gene: TRBJ2-3
d_gene: TRBD2
CDR3aa: CASSSGLAGADTQYF
CDR3nt: TGTGCCAGCAGTTCGGGACTAGCGGGAGCAGATACGCAGTATTTT

abundance: many
v_gene: TRBV7-9
j_gene: TRBJ2-7
d_gene: NA
CDR3aa: CASARVRDGFSEQYF
CDR3nt: TGTGCCTCCGCTCGGGTGCGGGACGGATTCAGCGAGCAGTACTTC

abundance: NA
v_gene: TRBV5-1
j_gene: TRBJ2-5
d_gene: NA
CDR3aa: CASSPGTAREETQYF
CDR3nt: TGCGCCAGCAGCCCCGGGACCGCGAGGGAAGAGACCCAGTACTTC

abundance: NA
v_gene: TRBV3-1
j_gene: TRBJ2-5
d_gene: NA
CDR3aa: CASSHALGGETQYF
CDR3nt: TGTGCCAGCAGCCACGCCCTAGGGGGAGAGACCCAGTACTTC

abundance: many
v_gene: TRBV18
j_gene: TRBJ2-3
d_gene: TRBD2
CDR3aa: CASSPMGTSGTSTDTQYF
CDR3nt: TGTGCCAGCTCACCGATGGGGACTAGCGGGACTAGCACAGATACGCAGTATTTT

abundance: many
v_gene: TRBV4-1
j_gene: TRBJ1-2
d_gene: NA
CDR3aa: CASSQGASHYGYTF
CDR3nt: TGCGCCAGCAGCCAAGGGGCCAGCCACTATGGCTACACCTTC

abundance: NA
v_gene: TRBV27
j_gene: TRBJ1-1
d_gene: NA
CDR3aa: CASARTWSTEAFF
CDR3nt: TGTGCCAGCGCTCGAACTTGGAGCACTGAAGCTTTCTTT

abundance: many
v_gene: TRBV6-1
j_gene: TRBJ2-5
d_gene: TRBD1
CDR3aa: CASSSSGGEKETQYF
CDR3nt: TGTGCCAGCAGTTCATCAGGGGGTGAAAAAGAGACCCAGTACTTC